The T cell receptor beta chain described here comes from a study of shared clonotypes between healthy human individuals. Looking at the study overall: Donors were a couple of women and three men aged 18 to 49. Each donor had three CD4 naive, three CD4 memory, two CD8 naive and one CD8 memory plate.

Germline CDR1 reads MGHDK; CDR2 reads SYGVNS. Germline trimming cut 5 bases from V and 1 base from J; bases unmatched to any gene: 4. This CDR3 has 14 residues. Study findings and constraints: Larger estimated richness was generally seen in naive subsets than in memory subsets.

Notes on this clone: Antigen unknown.

The authors split each subset's genomic DNA evenly across several immunoSEQ plates. Using immunoSEQ multiplex PCR, the repertoire was profiled, and TCRdb retains in-frame clones only, with some absent. Of under 130,000 clones listed, about 67% were seen once; the top ten hold approximately 24%. The chain links TRBV25-1 to TRBJ1-1, with 7 bases lining up with TRBD1. The sequence came from a woman between 25 and 40 years old in good health. Material for sequencing was memory CD8+ T cells sorted from blood. Subset described: CD45RO+ cells pooled with CCR7-negative TemRA cells. The CDR3 sequence is CASSRTGSNTEAFF. In nucleotides, the CDR3 is TGTGCCAGCAGTAGGACAGGATCGAACACTGAAGCTTTCTTT.